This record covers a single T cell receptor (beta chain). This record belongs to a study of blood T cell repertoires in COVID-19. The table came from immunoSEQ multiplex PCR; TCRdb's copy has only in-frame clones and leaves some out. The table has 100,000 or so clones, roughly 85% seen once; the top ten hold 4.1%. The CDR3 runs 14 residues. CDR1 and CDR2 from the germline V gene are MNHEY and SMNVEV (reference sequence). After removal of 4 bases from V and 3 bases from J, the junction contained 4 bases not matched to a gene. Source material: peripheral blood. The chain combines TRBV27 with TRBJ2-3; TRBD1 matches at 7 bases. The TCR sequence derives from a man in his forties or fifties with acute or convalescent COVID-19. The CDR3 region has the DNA TGTGCCAGCAGTTGGACAGGACGGACAGATACGCAGTATTTT. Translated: CASSWTGRTDTQYF.